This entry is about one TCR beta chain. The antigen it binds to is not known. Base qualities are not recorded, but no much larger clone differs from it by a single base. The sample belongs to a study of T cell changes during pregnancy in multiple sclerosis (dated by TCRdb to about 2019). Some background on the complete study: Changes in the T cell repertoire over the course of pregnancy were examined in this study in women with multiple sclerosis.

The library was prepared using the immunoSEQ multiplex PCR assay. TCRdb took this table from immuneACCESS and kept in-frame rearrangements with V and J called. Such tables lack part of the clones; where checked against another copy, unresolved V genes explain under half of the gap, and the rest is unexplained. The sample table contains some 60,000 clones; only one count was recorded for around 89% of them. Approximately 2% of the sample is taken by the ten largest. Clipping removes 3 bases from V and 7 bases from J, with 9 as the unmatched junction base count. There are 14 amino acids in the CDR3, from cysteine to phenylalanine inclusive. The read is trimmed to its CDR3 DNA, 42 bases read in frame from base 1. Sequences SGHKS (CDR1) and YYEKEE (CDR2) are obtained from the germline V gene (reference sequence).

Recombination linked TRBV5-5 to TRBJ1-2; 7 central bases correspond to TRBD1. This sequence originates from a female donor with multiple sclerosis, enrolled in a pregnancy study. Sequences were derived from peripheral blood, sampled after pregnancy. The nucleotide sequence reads TGTGCCAGCAGCTCCCCGGGACAGTATTCTGGCTACACCTTC. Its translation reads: CASSSPGQYSGYTF.